A single sample gave rise to the 23 T cell receptor beta chains below, sequenced in a study of T cell changes during pregnancy in multiple sclerosis. Sequencing used immunoSEQ multiplex PCR; TCRdb keeps in-frame clones, though not all of them. The data hold tens of thousands of clones, with less than 95% observed a single time. The sample consisted of peripheral blood, taken in the third trimester of pregnancy. These TCRs come from a female donor with multiple sclerosis, enrolled in a pregnancy study.

The chain combines TRBV19 with TRBJ1-5; TRBD1 agrees at 8 bases. The CDR3 runs to 15 residues. Trimming at V came to 7 bases and at J to 2 bases, leaving 7 bases not matched to a gene. Germline V gives CDR1 LNHDA, CDR2 SQIVND (reference sequence). DNA of the CDR3: TGTGCCAGTACACAGGGGGGTGGGGGCAATCAGCCCCAGCATTTT. It translates to CASTQGGGGNQPQHF. Looking up the rest from reference TRBV19 and TRBJ1-5 gives the full variable domain: DGGITQSPKYLFRKEGQNVTLSCEQNLNHDAMYWYRQDPGQGLRLIYYSQIVNDFQKGDIAEGYSVSREKKESFPLTVTSAQKNPTAFYLCASTQGGGGNQPQHFGDGTRLSIL.

V usage is TRBV9 and J usage is TRBJ2-1; D is uncertain. CDR1 and CDR2 (germline): SGDLS, YYNGEE. With 0 bases removed from V and 8 bases from J, the gap between germline ends came to 6 bases. The CDR3 runs to 12 residues. This CDR3 reads CASSVVVDEQFF. The CDR3 coding sequence is TGTGCCAGCAGCGTAGTAGTGGATGAGCAGTTCTTC.

The chain carries TRBV6-5 and TRBJ2-1, with TRBD2 matching over 14 bases. Germline V gene sequence: CDR1 MNHEY, CDR2 SVGAGI. The CDR3 extends over 15 amino acids. V was clipped by 5 bases and J by 4 bases; unmatched bases: 1. In DNA, the CDR3 is TGTGCCAGCAGTCGGACTAGCGGGGGGTACAATGAGCAGTTCTTC. Its protein is CASSRTSGGYNEQFF.

This chain joins TRBV2 and TRBJ1-5, with 7 bases lining up with TRBD1. CDR1 is SNHLY and CDR2 is FYNNEI in the germline V gene. With V trimmed by 5 bases and J by 3 bases, 7 bases remained unmatched. The CDR3 runs to 15 residues. CDR3 amino acids: CASSPSDRVNQPQHF. In nucleotides, the CDR3 is TGTGCCAGCAGTCCCTCCGACAGGGTCAATCAGCCCCAGCATTTT.

The CDR3 bases are TGTGCCATCAGTGACGGGGGAGGCTACACCTTC. Protein sequence: CAISDGGGYTF. The V gene is TRBV10-3, the J gene TRBJ1-2; tentatively, D is TRBD1 (5 bases). The germline V and J ends were trimmed by 3 bases and 8 bases, with 7 bases remaining between them. This CDR3 is built from 11 residues. CDR1 and CDR2 from the germline V gene are ENHRY and SYGVKD.

This clone was observed once. The chain carries TRBV19 and TRBJ2-5; 10 nucleotides agree with TRBD2. CDR3 length: 15 residues. The junction had 4 bases not matched to a gene; V was cut back by 4 bases and J by 2 bases. The germline V gene has CDR1 LNHDA and CDR2 SQIVND (reference sequence). The CDR3 bases are TGTGCCAGTAGTACACTAGCGGGGCCACAAGAGACCCAGTACTTC. Translated, it gives CASSTLAGPQETQYF.

V is TRBV4-2 and J is TRBJ2-1; 9 positions match TRBD1. Germline CDR1 LGHNA, CDR2 YNFKEQ. The V gene end was trimmed by 3 bases and the J gene end by 9 bases; junction bases not matched to a gene: 12. The CDR3 has 16 residues. The CDR3 region is CASSQDTGGSWSEQFF. For the CDR3, the DNA is TGTGCCAGCAGCCAGGATACAGGGGGCTCATGGTCTGAGCAGTTCTTC.

The chain has TRBV5-1 and TRBJ1-2, with D possibly TRBD1 on 5 matching bases. Germline V gene lookup returns CDR1 SGHRS and CDR2 YFSETQ. The V end was cut by 0 bases, the J end by 3 bases, with 12 bases between. The CDR3 runs 15 residues. CDR3 region: CASSLAAGNDYGYTF. DNA of the CDR3: TGCGCCAGCAGCTTGGCGGCAGGGAACGACTATGGCTACACCTTC. The variable domain in full, with the rest retrieved from reference TRBV5-1 and TRBJ1-2, is KAGVTQTPRYLIKTRGQQVTLSCSPISGHRSVSWYQQTPGQGLQFLFEYFSETQRNKGNFPGRFSGRQFSNSRSEMNVSTLELGDSALYLCASSLAAGNDYGYTFGSGTRLTVV.

This chain's CDR3 is CASSPLRDSNQPQHF. The CDR3 DNA reads as TGTGCCAGCAGCCCCCTGAGGGATAGCAATCAGCCCCAGCATTTT. The rearrangement links TRBV6-6 to TRBJ1-5; D not certain. The V end lost 6 bases, the J end lost 0 bases, and 12 bases lay between the germline ends. The CDR3 sequence is 15 residues long. Germline CDR1 and CDR2: MNHNY and SVGAGI (reference sequence).

This clone was recorded once. This chain's CDR3 is CASSGGAGGTYEQYF. The CDR3 coding sequence is TGCGCCAGCAGCGGTGGAGCGGGGGGTACGTACGAGCAGTACTTC. The chain is built from TRBV5-1 and TRBJ2-7, with 9 bases that match TRBD2. The length of the CDR3 is 15 residues. Germline CDR1 and CDR2: SGHRS and YFSETQ. With V trimmed by 4 bases and J by 4 bases, 9 bases remained unmatched.

CDR3 protein: CASSPSKGAEAFF. In DNA, the CDR3 is TGTGCCAGCAGCCCCTCGAAGGGGGCTGAAGCTTTCTTT. The rearrangement links TRBV6-5 to TRBJ1-1; D is perhaps TRBD1 (6 bases). This CDR3 region has 13 residues. Looked up from germline, CDR1 is MNHEY and CDR2 is SVGAGI. Trimming left V 6 bases short and J 6 bases short, with 14 bases between.

The DNA for the CDR3 is TGTGCTAGTGGCTTTGGTACGAAGGACTCCAAGAACACTGAAGCTTTCTTT. This sequence encodes CASGFGTKDSKNTEAFF. V is TRBV12-5 and J is TRBJ1-1; D is ambiguous. Germline CDR1 and CDR2: LGHNT and FRNRAP. The CDR3 consists of 17 residues. V lost 6 bases, J lost 1 base, and 21 bases lay in between.

This chain uses TRBV9 with TRBJ1-2, with D possibly TRBD1 on 6 matching bases. The CDR3 has 15 amino acids. In germline, CDR1 is SGDLS, CDR2 YYNGEE. Trimming took 4 bases from V and 5 from J, leaving 18 bases between them. In nucleotides, the CDR3 is TGTGCCAGCAGCATAACGACAGGAACCTTTTATGGCTACACCTTC. Translating gives CASSITTGTFYGYTF.

This CDR3 is CASSLSADTQYF. For the CDR3, the DNA is TGTGCCAGCAGCCTGAGTGCAGATACGCAGTATTTT. This chain links TRBV5-5 with TRBJ2-3; D not certain. Germline CDR1 reads SGHKS; CDR2 reads YYEKEE (reference sequence). Between the trimmed V and J ends, which lost 4 bases and 4 bases, there was a span of 7 bases. The CDR3 loop spans 12 amino acids. Combining the CDR3 with reference TRBV5-5 and TRBJ2-3 gives the whole variable domain DAGVTQSPTHLIKTRGQQVTLRCSPISGHKSVSWYQQVLGQGPQFIFQYYEKEERGRGNFPDRFSARQFPNYSSELNVNALLLGDSALYLCASSLSADTQYFGPGTRLTVL.

The rearrangement uses TRBV25-1 and TRBJ2-3, with 9 bases aligning to TRBD1. Germline V gives CDR1 MGHDK, CDR2 SYGVNS. The ends lost 2 bases at V and 6 bases at J; junction bases unmatched: 6. The CDR3 extends over 15 amino acids. Here the CDR3 reads CASSERRQGGDTQYF. The DNA of the CDR3 is TGTGCCAGCAGTGAACGCCGACAGGGGGGCGATACGCAGTATTTT.

The chain couples TRBV2 to TRBJ1-1; D possibly corresponds to TRBD1 (5 bases). Germline V gene data show CDR1 as SNHLY and CDR2 as FYNNEI. Trimming shortened V by 2 bases and J by 13 bases, and 17 bases separated the two germline ends. The CDR3 consists of 13 residues. CDR3: CASSERRGVFGFF. CDR3 sequence (DNA): TGTGCCAGCAGTGAACGACGGGGGGTTTTCGGTTTCTTT.

The J gene is TRBJ1-1, the V gene TRBV4-1; unclear D gene. Trimming shortened V by 1 base and J by 7 bases, and 7 bases separated the two germline ends. This CDR3 is built from 12 residues. CDR1 MGHRA and CDR2 YSYEKL come from the germline V gene. DNA for the CDR3: TGCGCCAGCAGCCAAGGGCCCCGTGAAGCTTTCTTT. Translating gives CASSQGPREAFF.

This chain joins TRBV18 and TRBJ1-2; 7 bases align to TRBD1. The CDR3 loop spans 22 amino acids. With 5 bases clipped from V and 0 bases from J, the junction kept 27 bases outside the gene matches. The germline gives CDR1 KGHSH, CDR2 LQKENI. CDR3 DNA sequence: TGTGCCAGCTCAGCTCTTCCGCAGGTGTTGGAAGCAAGGGACAGAGCTAACTATGGCTACACCTTC. It translates to CASSALPQVLEARDRANYGYTF.

The chain employs TRBV2 and TRBJ1-3; D ambiguous. The V gene's germline CDR1 is SNHLY and CDR2 FYNNEI. The V end lost 8 bases, the J end lost 4 bases, and 3 bases lay between the germline ends. The length of the CDR3 is 10 residues. The CDR3 sequence is CASSGNTIYF. DNA for the CDR3: TGTGCCAGCTCGGGAAACACCATATATTTT.

The V gene is TRBV4-1, the J gene TRBJ1-1; 7 positions agree with TRBD1. Germline V lookup: CDR1 MGHRA, CDR2 YSYEKL. The ends lost 2 bases at V and 1 base at J; junction bases unmatched: 4. CDR3 length equals 15 residues. In DNA form, the CDR3 reads TGCGCCAGCAGCCAACCTAGGGACAGGAACACTGAAGCTTTCTTT. Translated: CASSQPRDRNTEAFF.

The rearrangement joins TRBV2 to TRBJ1-3; tentative D call: TRBD1 (5 bases). V dropped 4 bases and J dropped 2 bases, with 9 bases sitting between them. This CDR3 has 14 residues. Germline-derived CDR1 and CDR2 are SNHLY and FYNNEI. This CDR3 reads CASSVGGPGNTIYF. CDR3 nucleotides: TGTGCCAGCAGTGTGGGGGGACCTGGAAACACCATATATTTT. Together with reference TRBV2 and TRBJ1-3, the CDR3 gives the full variable domain: EPEVTQTPSHQVTQMGQEVILRCVPISNHLYFYWYRQILGQKVEFLVSFYNNEISEKSEIFDDQFSVERPDGSNFTLKIRSTKLEDSAMYFCASSVGGPGNTIYFGEGSWLTVV.

The rearrangement uses TRBV27 and TRBJ2-1; D perhaps matches TRBD2 (6 bases). CDR1 is MNHEY and CDR2 is SMNVEV in the germline V gene (reference sequence). V lost 3 bases to trimming and J lost 6 bases, with 12 bases between them. The CDR3 loop spans 14 amino acids. For the CDR3, the DNA is TGTGCCAGCAGTTTCGGATTGGGGGGCAATGAGCAGTTCTTC. Residues: CASSFGLGGNEQFF.

The V and J genes are TRBV28 and TRBJ2-7; D uncertain. The germline V gene has CDR1 MDHEN and CDR2 SYDVKM. Trimming took off 5 bases at V and 4 bases at J, with 9 bases between the two ends. This CDR3 has 12 amino acids. The CDR3 loop reads CASSPQRYEQYF. In DNA, the CDR3 is TGTGCCAGCAGTCCCCAGAGGTACGAGCAGTACTTC.